This is a list of T cell receptor beta chains from one sample in a study of CD8 T cells in Susac syndrome. Using its own MiXCR run on the immunoSEQ multiplex PCR reads, TCRdb lists one record per CDR3 protein. This sample has a few hundred thousand distinct CDR3 sequences, with about 95% found just once. Sequencing was carried out using CD4+ T cells from PBMCs. The receptors were gathered from a human donor with multiple sclerosis. The CDR3 runs from the conserved cysteine through the conserved F or W. A D gene is named only where the DNA matches it firmly. A clone size is listed for some rows: how often the clone was seen (once, few, many), or a class if it is expanded.

-,TRBJ2-7,TRBV12-3/TRBV12-4,-,TGTGCCAGCGGACGGACTAACTACGAGCAGTACTTC,CASGRTNYEQYF
-,TRBJ1-6,TRBV12-5,-,TGTGCTAGTGGTTTGGGGGACGGTAATTCACCCCTCCACTTT,CASGLGDGNSPLHF
TRBD1,TRBJ1-4,TRBV20-1,-,TGCAGTGCTAGGGACGGAGGGACAGGAAGCGAAAAACTGTTTTTT,CSARDGGTGSEKLFF
TRBD1,TRBJ1-3,TRBV20-1,-,TGCAGTGCGCCGCCTACCGCAGGGGGCTCTGGAAACACCATATATTTT,CSAPPTAGGSGNTIYF
-,TRBJ2-5,TRBV6-1,-,TGTGCCAGCAGTGGTACCGGGCTCCCCGCGGAGACCCAGTACTTC,CASSGTGLPAETQYF
TRBD1,TRBJ1-2,TRBV2,-,TGTGCCAGCAACACACAGGGGGCAGTAAACTATGGCTACACCTTC,CASNTQGAVNYGYTF
-,TRBJ1-2,TRBV24-1,-,TGTGCCACCAGTGACGGATTCTATGGCTACACCTTC,CATSDGFYGYTF
-,TRBJ1-5,TRBV24-1,-,TGTGCCACCAGTCGGGGTGGAGGTCAGCCCCAGCATTTT,CATSRGGGQPQHF
-,TRBJ2-7,TRBV20-1,-,TGCAGTGCTAGAGTAGGATTTGGCGAGCAGTACTTC,CSARVGFGEQYF
-,TRBJ2-3,TRBV18,-,TGTGCCAGCTCCCCCCTCTCAGATACGCAGTATTTT,CASSPLSDTQYF
TRBD2,TRBJ2-3,TRBV25-1,-,TGTGCCAGCAGACCCCCTGGGATTTCGGGGGGGCATTCAGATACGCAGTATTTT,CASRPPGISGGHSDTQYF
-,TRBJ1-5,TRBV7-2,-,TGTGCCAGCAGCTCACATGGAGGGGGTCAGCCCCAGCATTTT,CASSSHGGGQPQHF
-,TRBJ2-3,TRBV29-1,-,TGCAGCGTTGATCGGGGTAGCACAGATACGCAGTATTTT,CSVDRGSTDTQYF
-,TRBJ1-5,TRBV20-1,-,TGCAGTGCTAGAGATCACCCACTCTTGAGCAATCAGCCCCAGCATTTT,CSARDHPLLSNQPQHF
-,TRBJ2-2,TRBV23-1,-,TGCGCCAGCAGTCAATCGGAACATCGGAACACCGGGGAGCTGTTTTTT,CASSQSEHRNTGELFF
-,TRBJ1-2,TRBV27,-,TGTGCCAGCAAGGGGGTGGGTCAGACACCTTATGGCTACACCTTC,CASKGVGQTPYGYTF
TRBD1,TRBJ1-6,TRBV25-1,once,TGTGCCAGCAGTGGACCGACAGGGGGGGGTTCACCCCTCCACTTT,CASSGPTGGGSPLHF
-,TRBJ1-6,TRBV19,-,TGTGCCAGTAGACGACGGGCAGGGAACAATAATTCACCCCTCCACTTT,CASRRRAGNNNSPLHF
TRBD1,TRBJ2-5,TRBV6-5,-,TGTGCCAGCAGCCAGGGCGAGCGACAGGGTTGGTACTTC,CASSQGERQGWYF
-,TRBJ2-5,TRBV15,-,TGTGCCACCAGCAGAGATAGACACTCCACCGAGACCCAGTACTTC,CATSRDRHSTETQYF
TRBD1,TRBJ2-7,TRBV10-3,-,TGTGCCATCAGGGGGACAGGCTACGAGCAGTACTTC,CAIRGTGYEQYF
-,TRBJ2-3,TRBV2,-,TGTGCCAGCAGTGAACAAGGCTTAATGCTCTTTAGCACAGATACGCAGTATTTT,CASSEQGLMLFSTDTQYF
-,TRBJ2-1,TRBV12-3/TRBV12-4,-,TGTGCCAGCAGTTTGGACGTCTACAATGAGCAGTTCTTC,CASSLDVYNEQFF
-,TRBJ2-3,TRBV20-1,-,TGCAGTGCTAGAGTACCCCGCACAGATACGCAGTATTTT,CSARVPRTDTQYF
-,TRBJ2-1,TRBV30,-,TGTGCCTGGGGCGGGACATCAGTGTACAATGAGCAGTTCTTC,CAWGGTSVYNEQFF
-,TRBJ2-3,TRBV11-2,-,TGTGCCAGCAGTAATTTTGCCGGGACCAACACAGATACGCAGTATTTT,CASSNFAGTNTDTQYF
TRBD1,TRBJ1-5,TRBV30,-,TGTGCCTGGAGTGAAGGGGGCGGTCAGCCCCAGCATTTT,CAWSEGGGQPQHF
-,TRBJ1-1,TRBV28,-,TGTGCCAGCAGTTTAGCAAAAGGTGAAGCTTTCTTT,CASSLAKGEAFF
-,TRBJ1-1,TRBV15,-,TGTGCCACCAGCAGAGATAGGTGGAATGAAGCTTTCTTT,CATSRDRWNEAFF
-,TRBJ2-3,TRBV23-1,once,TGCGCCAGCAGATCGGACAGTAGCACAGATACGCAGTATTTT,CASRSDSSTDTQYF
TRBD1,TRBJ1-5,TRBV15,-,TGTGCCACCAGCAGGCGGACAGGCCTCAATCAGCCCCAGCATTTT,CATSRRTGLNQPQHF
-,TRBJ2-1,TRBV24-1,-,TGTGCCACCAGTGACTCCGGGCTGCGGGAGCAGTTCTTC,CATSDSGLREQFF
-,TRBJ1-5,TRBV6-5,-,TGTGCCAGCAACAGGCCTAATCAGCCCCAGCATTTT,CASNRPNQPQHF
TRBD2,TRBJ2-7,TRBV6-6,-,TGTGCCAGCAGAACTAGCGGGAGCTCCTCCTACGAGCAGTACTTC,CASRTSGSSSYEQYF
-,TRBJ2-1,TRBV9,-,TGTGCCAGCAGCGTAGCTCTGGGATCCTACAATGAGCAGTTCTTC,CASSVALGSYNEQFF
-,TRBJ2-1,TRBV5-4,once,TGTGCCAGCAGCTCCCCCCCGGGTGATGAGCAGTTCTTC,CASSSPPGDEQFF
-,TRBJ1-3,TRBV20-1,-,TGCAGTGCCCCAGAGGGGAACACCATATATTTT,CSAPEGNTIYF
TRBD2,TRBJ2-1,TRBV29-1,-,TGCAGCGTTGAAGAATCTAGCGGGAAGGGGGCCTTGGCGGGTGAGCAGTTCTTC,CSVEESSGKGALAGEQFF
TRBD1,TRBJ2-3,TRBV5-1,once,TGCGCCAGCAGCCTGGGGGACAGAGACACAGATACGCAGTATTTT,CASSLGDRDTDTQYF
-,TRBJ1-5,TRBV11-2,few,TGTGCCAGCAGCTTAGGCCTAGGTCAGCCCCAGCATTTT,CASSLGLGQPQHF
TRBD2,TRBJ2-2,TRBV30,-,TGTGCCTGGGGGCTAGCGGGAGGGTTAGGCGGGGAGCTGTTTTTT,CAWGLAGGLGGELFF
-,TRBJ1-2,TRBV30,-,TGTGCCTGGACCAGGGAGTTATTAACGTCTAACTATGGCTACACCTTC,CAWTRELLTSNYGYTF
TRBD2,TRBJ2-7,TRBV20-1,once,TGCAGTGCCCCTGGGACTAGCGGGACATTACACTCCTACGAGCAGTACTTC,CSAPGTSGTLHSYEQYF
TRBD2,TRBJ2-1,TRBV3-1,-,TGTGCCAGCAGCACCCCGGGACTAGCGGGGAATGAGCAGTTCTTC,CASSTPGLAGNEQFF
TRBD2,TRBJ2-1,TRBV7-8,-,TGTGCCAGCAGCTTCTCCCAGGGACTAGCGGGGTACAATGAGCAGTTCTTC,CASSFSQGLAGYNEQFF
-,TRBJ1-1,TRBV18,-,TGTGCCAGCTCACCACCGTACAGTTTGAACACTGAAGCTTTCTTT,CASSPPYSLNTEAFF